The 9 T cell receptor beta chains presented below share a single source sample, sequenced in a study of shared clonotypes between healthy human individuals. The repertoire was sequenced with immunoSEQ multiplex PCR; TCRdb's copy has only in-frame clones and lacks some. The data hold roughly 1,000,000 clones, with approximately 80% observed a single time. Sequencing input: memory CD4+ T cells from PBMCs. The sample's subset: CD45RA-negative fraction. The source is a man aged 18 to 30 in good health. Some clones in this sample may be carry-over from other donors' samples.

The chain joins TRBV6-5 to TRBJ2-3; D remains ambiguous. Germline assignment: CDR1 MNHEY and CDR2 SVGAGI. This CDR3 is built from 14 residues. V was cut by 7 bases and J by 1 base, with 12 bases left in between. The CDR3 loop reads CASTLGPRTDTQYF. CDR3 DNA: TGTGCCAGCACCCTCGGGCCCCGCACAGATACGCAGTATTTT.

This clone was picked up a small number of times. CDR3 residues: CASSPPQGALGYTF. The CDR3 coding sequence is TGTGCCAGCAGCCCGCCACAGGGGGCTCTGGGCTACACCTTC. The rearrangement links TRBV5-4 to TRBJ1-2; 9 nucleotides agree with TRBD1. In germline, CDR1 is SGHNT, CDR2 YYREEE (reference sequence). Germline trimming cut 4 bases from V and 8 bases from J; bases unmatched to any gene: 9. The CDR3 sequence is 14 residues long.

This clone came up many times. Additional DNA sequences in this sample encode the identical CDR3. The V call is TRBV30, the J call TRBJ1-1; 7 bases line up with TRBD1. The CDR3 sequence is 13 residues long. Per germline, CDR1 GTSNPN and CDR2 SVGIG (reference sequence). V trimming: 2 bases; J trimming: 0 bases; junction bases outside the gene matches: 0. The CDR3 sequence: CAWSTGVNTEAFF. The CDR3 DNA reads TGTGCCTGGAGTACAGGGGTGAACACTGAAGCTTTCTTT.

The rearrangement links TRBV5-4 to TRBJ2-5, with 11 bases lining up with TRBD2. Per germline, CDR1 SGHNT and CDR2 YYREEE (reference sequence). Germline trimming cut 0 bases from V and 4 bases from J; bases unmatched to any gene: 2. This CDR3 contains 15 residues. CDR3 loop: CASSLGSGRGETQYF. CDR3 nucleotide sequence: TGTGCCAGCAGCTTGGGTAGCGGGAGGGGAGAGACCCAGTACTTC.

The chain joins TRBV5-1 to TRBJ2-5; D is ambiguous. The CDR3 sequence is 14 residues long. Germline assignment: CDR1 SGHRS and CDR2 YFSETQ. Trimming removed 4 bases at V and 5 bases at J, with 15 bases between. CDR3 residues: CASSRVGSRETQYF. CDR3 DNA: TGCGCCAGCAGCAGGGTGGGTAGCCGGGAGACCCAGTACTTC.

The chain recombines TRBV4-3 with TRBJ1-2, with D possibly being TRBD1 (6 bases). V was clipped by 0 bases and J by 4 bases, with 21 bases between them. CDR3 length: 18 amino acids. CDR1 and CDR2 (germline): LGHNA, YSLEER. In DNA form, the CDR3 reads TGCGCCAGCAGCCAAGACTACCCAGGGGCCAGGTCTAGCTATGGCTACACCTTC. It yields the protein CASSQDYPGARSSYGYTF.

In DNA, the CDR3 is TGTGCCAGCAGTTTAAGACAGGGGGCGCGCAATCAGCCCCAGCATTTT. Protein sequence: CASSLRQGARNQPQHF. V and J are TRBV28 and TRBJ1-5, with TRBD1 matching over 10 bases. Germline V gene sequence: CDR1 MDHEN, CDR2 SYDVKM. The CDR3 is 16 amino acids. The J segment lost 2 bases and the V segment lost 2 bases, leaving 3 bases of the junction unmatched.

Comments on this clone: Other DNA sequences in the same sample also yield this CDR3. CDR3: CASSRLAGAHNEQFF. The CDR3 DNA sequence: TGTGCCAGCAGTAGACTAGCGGGAGCTCACAATGAGCAGTTCTTC. The J gene is TRBJ2-1, the V gene TRBV6-5; 12 nucleotides agree with TRBD2. This CDR3 has 15 residues. Germline CDR1 MNHEY, CDR2 SVGAGI. The V segment lost 5 bases and the J segment 5 bases; nucleotides outside the gene matches: 4.

The rearrangement joins TRBV27 to TRBJ2-5; 16 bases are a match to TRBD2. The CDR3 spans 19 residues. Germline loops: CDR1 MNHEY, CDR2 SMNVEV (reference sequence). J lost 5 bases, V lost 5 bases, and 14 bases had no gene match. The CDR3 region has the DNA TGTGCCAGCAGTCTCAAGCTAGGGACTAGCGGGAGGGCCAGGGAGACCCAGTACTTC. Its translation: CASSLKLGTSGRARETQYF.